The 9 T cell receptor beta chains below were found in one sample sequenced in a study of OX40 agonist ivuxolimab in advanced cancers. TCRdb's copy holds only in-frame clones and misses some; the assay was immunoSEQ multiplex PCR. The sample has over 75,000 clones, about 89% seen once. The sample consisted of CD4+ or CD8+ T cells sorted from blood, taken in a trial of the OX40 agonist ivuxolimab. These receptors were obtained from an adult with an advanced solid tumor such as melanoma, head and neck, liver or kidney cancer.

The chain employs TRBV29-1 and TRBJ1-1; D is perhaps TRBD1 (6 bases). The germline CDR1 and CDR2 sequences are SQVTM and ANQGSEA. V was clipped by 6 bases and J by 5 bases, with 16 bases between them. The CDR3 consists of 13 residues. CDR3 loop: CSVQTGAGTEAFF. As DNA, the CDR3 is TGCAGCGTGCAAACGGGGGCCGGTACTGAAGCTTTCTTT.

A single count supports this clone. The gene calls are TRBV27 and TRBJ1-1; the D gene is possibly TRBD1 (6 bases). Germline lookup yields CDR1 MNHEY and CDR2 SMNVEV (reference sequence). There are 13 residues in the CDR3. Trimming removed 8 bases at V and 5 bases at J, with 15 bases between. The CDR3 region is CASRPGGGTEAFF. The DNA for the CDR3 is TGTGCCAGCCGACCGGGAGGGGGGACTGAAGCTTTCTTT.

The CDR3 DNA reads as TGTGCCAGCAGCTCCGCCGGGGGTGGTGGTGGCTACACCTTC. Translation gives CASSSAGGGGGYTF. The J gene is TRBJ1-2, the V gene TRBV11-2; TRBD1 might be the D (5 bases). Germline CDR1 SGHAT, CDR2 FQNNGV. The CDR3 length is 14 residues. V lost 4 bases and J lost 7, with 16 bases in between.

The chain employs TRBV27 and TRBJ2-7; D is possibly TRBD1 or TRBD2 (6 bases each). With 6 bases removed from V and 9 bases from J, the gap between germline ends came to 15 bases. CDR3 length: 12 residues. Germline V gene sequence: CDR1 MNHEY, CDR2 SMNVEV (reference sequence). The CDR3 here is CASRAGHEGQYF. The CDR3 DNA is TGTGCCAGCAGGGCGGGACATGAAGGGCAGTACTTC.

V usage is TRBV18 and J usage is TRBJ1-4, with D hard to call. Germline-derived CDR1 and CDR2 are KGHSH and LQKENI. The V gene lost 6 bases and the J gene lost 0 bases, with 8 bases spanning the gap. The length of the CDR3 is 14 residues. The DNA for the CDR3 is TGTGCCAGCTCTCTGGTTGCAACTAATGAAAAACTGTTTTTT. Residues: CASSLVATNEKLFF.

The chain has TRBV6-5 and TRBJ1-1, with TRBD1 identical over 7 bases. CDR3 length equals 13 residues. V lost 7 bases and J lost 1; bases outside the gene matches: 3. Per the germline V gene, CDR1 is MNHEY and CDR2 is SVGAGI. The DNA for the CDR3 is TGTGCCAGCATGGAGGGGGCGAACACTGAAGCTTTCTTT. Translation: CASMEGANTEAFF.

The sample holds one count of this clone. The chain is built from TRBV13 and TRBJ2-5, with D maybe TRBD1 (6 bases). Germline V CDR1 and CDR2: PRHDT, FYEKMQ (reference sequence). Trimming removed 3 bases from V and 2 bases from J, with 16 bases in between. This CDR3 has 16 amino acids. CDR3 sequence: CASSFLRDTIQETQYF. CDR3 nucleotide sequence: TGTGCCAGCAGCTTCTTACGGGACACAATTCAAGAGACCCAGTACTTC.

V gene TRBV5-6 combines with J gene TRBJ1-2; D is unclear. V gave up 0 bases and J gave up 2 bases, with 11 bases separating them. Germline assignment: CDR1 SGHDT and CDR2 YYEEEE. The CDR3 runs 15 residues. DNA for the CDR3: TGTGCCAGCAGCTTGGCCCCGGGCCTGAACTATGGCTACACCTTC. Its protein is CASSLAPGLNYGYTF.

The J gene is TRBJ2-5, the V gene TRBV9; TRBD2 agrees at 8 bases. V gave up 2 bases and J gave up 5 bases; unmatched junction bases: 8. Germline assignment: CDR1 SGDLS and CDR2 YYNGEE. The CDR3 runs to 15 residues. DNA for the CDR3: TGTGCCAGCAGCGTTGTTAGCGGGGCGGGGGAGACCCAGTACTTC. Protein: CASSVVSGAGETQYF.